This T cell receptor beta chain was identified in a study of graft-versus-host responses after intestinal transplantation. Trimming shortened V by 4 bases and J by 5 bases, and 11 bases separated the two germline ends. There are 13 residues in the CDR3. Germline V lookup: CDR1 SEHNR, CDR2 FQNEAQ (reference sequence). As regards this clone: Its antigen remains unidentified.

Clones were sequenced by immunoSEQ multiplex PCR, and TCRdb holds only the in-frame ones, with some missing. The table lists about 93,000 clones, 85% to 95% of them singletons, with 0.45% to 0.6% in the top ten. The sample in question was unstimulated CD8+ T cells sorted from spleen or lymph node cells, obtained before intestinal transplant. The TCR was taken from a human donor who received an intestinal transplant. This chain links TRBV7-9 with TRBJ1-2; no reliable D call. CDR3: CASSSGRSYGYTF. The CDR3 DNA reads as TGTGCCAGCAGCTCGGGAAGGAGTTATGGCTACACCTTC.